Below, 25 T cell receptor beta chains from the same sample are listed, as sequenced in a study of shared clonotypes between healthy human individuals. Clones were read by immunoSEQ multiplex PCR, and TCRdb kept only the in-frame ones, dropping some. The table records 1,500,000 or so clones, roughly 97% of them present only once. Material for sequencing was naive CD4+ T cells sorted from blood. This sample's subset: CD45RA+ positively selected. The receptors come from a man younger than 40 in good health.

CDR3 sequence (DNA): TGTGCCAGCGGCCGGACAGGGGGTTTCTACACCTTC. Its translation: CASGRTGGFYTF. J is TRBJ1-2 and V is TRBV6-5; 10 bases map to TRBD1. With 8 bases clipped from V and 10 bases from J, the junction kept 7 bases outside the gene matches. CDR1 and CDR2 from the germline V gene are MNHEY and SVGAGI. The CDR3 is 12 residues long.

This sequence joins TRBV27 and TRBJ2-7; unclear D gene. The germline V gene encodes CDR1 MNHEY and CDR2 SMNVEV (reference sequence). This CDR3 has 13 amino acids. Trimming removed 7 bases at V and 5 bases at J, with 15 bases between. CDR3 in amino acids: CASTSVTDNEQYF. CDR3 DNA sequence: TGTGCCAGCACCTCAGTAACAGACAACGAGCAGTACTTC.

The V and J genes are TRBV10-3 and TRBJ2-7, with 8 bases aligning to TRBD2. The germline CDR1 and CDR2 sequences are ENHRY and SYGVKD. This CDR3 has 14 amino acids. V gave up 1 base and J gave up 6 bases; unmatched junction bases: 5. CDR3 sequence: CAISEYQAGVEQYF. The CDR3 DNA follows: TGTGCCATCAGTGAGTATCAAGCGGGAGTCGAGCAGTACTTC.

This clone has a handful of counts. Other nucleotide sequences from this sample produce the same CDR3. The gene calls are TRBV7-3 and TRBJ2-1, with D uncertain. V dropped 3 bases and J dropped 4 bases, with 4 bases sitting between them. Germline CDR1 and CDR2: SGHTA and FQGTGA. The CDR3 is 12 amino acids. In DNA, the CDR3 is TGTGCCAGCAGCTTTGGTTACAATGAGCAGTTCTTC. Encoded protein: CASSFGYNEQFF. The full variable domain, rest sourced from reference TRBV7-3 and TRBJ2-1, is GAGVSQTPSNKVTEKGKYVELRCDPISGHTALYWYRQSLGQGPEFLIYFQGTGAADDSGLPNDRFFAVRPEGSVSTLKIQRTERGDSAVYLCASSFGYNEQFFGPGTRLTVL.

The genes are TRBV29-1 and TRBJ1-4, with a weak D call TRBD1 (6 bases). This CDR3 is built from 13 residues. V was pared by 1 base and J by 8 bases, with 11 bases between. Germline CDR1 SQVTM, CDR2 ANQGSEA. The CDR3 loop is CSVEAGDFEKLFF. In DNA form, the CDR3 reads TGCAGCGTTGAAGCAGGGGACTTCGAAAAACTGTTTTTT.

This chain joins TRBV4-1 and TRBJ2-1; TRBD2 matches at 8 bases. CDR1 and CDR2 (germline): MGHRA, YSYEKL. The V and J ends lost 3 bases and 5 bases, in that order; junction bases with no gene match: 6. The CDR3 has 15 residues. The chain's CDR3 is CASSQVPGGDNEQFF. As DNA, the CDR3 is TGCGCCAGCAGCCAGGTGCCGGGAGGGGACAATGAGCAGTTCTTC.

Notes on this clone: Other DNA sequences in the sample encode the same CDR3. The chain employs TRBV30 and TRBJ2-7; the D gene is possibly TRBD1 (5 bases). Germline V gene lookup returns CDR1 GTSNPN and CDR2 SVGIG (reference sequence). V lost 2 bases to trimming and J lost 4 bases, with 6 bases between them. The CDR3 spans 11 residues. CDR3 loop: CAWSQGYEQYF. The CDR3 nucleotides are TGTGCCTGGAGTCAGGGTTACGAGCAGTACTTC.

The chain employs TRBV28 and TRBJ2-7; 9 positions match TRBD1. Germline V lookup: CDR1 MDHEN, CDR2 SYDVKM. With 3 bases clipped from V and 6 bases from J, the junction kept 9 bases outside the gene matches. The CDR3 consists of 15 residues. The CDR3 loop is CASSFPSPTGGEQYF. CDR3 sequence (DNA): TGTGCCAGCAGTTTCCCCAGCCCGACAGGGGGCGAGCAGTACTTC.

This chain joins TRBV19 and TRBJ2-1; TRBD2 matches 14 bases. V lost 9 bases to trimming and J lost 0 bases; unmatched junction nucleotides: 10. The CDR3 contains 18 residues. Germline values: CDR1 LNHDA, CDR2 SQIVND (reference sequence). CDR3 nucleotides: TGTGCCAGCCACCCGGGACTAGCGGGGGTGAGCTCCTACAATGAGCAGTTCTTC. It translates to CASHPGLAGVSSYNEQFF.

The rearrangement uses TRBV5-8 and TRBJ1-2; D is uncertain. The length of the CDR3 is 13 residues. The germline V and J ends were trimmed by 1 base and 5 bases, with 9 bases remaining between them. Germline V lookup: CDR1 SGHTS, CDR2 YDEGEE. The CDR3 spells CASSLRGFYGYTF. The CDR3 coding sequence is TGTGCCAGCAGCTTGCGAGGATTTTATGGCTACACCTTC.

V and J are TRBV18 and TRBJ2-2, with 8 bases matching TRBD1. This CDR3 has 19 amino acids. Germline CDR1 is KGHSH and CDR2 is LQKENI. Trimming took 2 bases from V and 0 from J; bases not matched to a gene: 11. CDR3 residues: CASSPESGGGSSNTGELFF. The CDR3, as DNA: TGTGCCAGCTCACCAGAATCAGGGGGCGGCTCTTCGAACACCGGGGAGCTGTTTTTT.

For this clone: Other nucleotide sequences in the sample specify the same CDR3. The rearrangement joins TRBV5-4 to TRBJ2-7; 12 positions agree with TRBD2. The trim removed 3 bases at V and 2 bases at J, leaving 3 bases unmatched. The CDR3 runs to 15 residues. Germline V gene lookup returns CDR1 SGHNT and CDR2 YYREEE (reference sequence). Here the CDR3 reads CASSSGLAGTYEQYF. The CDR3 DNA reads TGTGCCAGCAGCTCAGGACTAGCGGGAACCTACGAGCAGTACTTC.

About this clone: The sample contains more than one DNA sequence encoding this CDR3. This sequence joins TRBV7-8 and TRBJ1-4; D unclear. In germline, CDR1 is SGHVS, CDR2 FQNEAQ. This CDR3 has 14 amino acids. Trimming removed 5 bases at V and 8 bases at J, with 15 bases between. The CDR3 region is CASSGRRDREKLFF. DNA for the CDR3: TGTGCCAGCAGCGGGCGGAGGGATAGAGAAAAACTGTTTTTT.

This chain links TRBV7-9 with TRBJ2-1; 9 nucleotides align to TRBD1. Germline lookup yields CDR1 SEHNR and CDR2 FQNEAQ (reference sequence). V trimming: 3 bases; J trimming: 4 bases; junction bases outside the gene matches: 7. The CDR3 is 16 residues long. The CDR3 DNA reads TGTGCCAGCAGCTTTCCGGGACAGGGAAAATACAATGAGCAGTTCTTC. Protein sequence: CASSFPGQGKYNEQFF.

The CDR3 protein is CASSLGLAENEQFF. CDR3 bases: TGTGCCAGCAGCCTCGGACTAGCGGAGAATGAGCAGTTCTTC. This chain connects TRBV7-3 to TRBJ2-1; 10 bases are a match to TRBD2. The CDR3 extends over 14 amino acids. Germline CDR1 SGHTA, CDR2 FQGTGA. The V segment lost 5 bases and the J segment 7 bases; nucleotides outside the gene matches: 5.

The genes are TRBV7-6 and TRBJ1-1; the match to TRBD1 covers 7 bases. Germline V gives CDR1 SGHVS, CDR2 FNYEAQ. The CDR3 is 15 residues long. The ends lost 4 bases at V and 0 bases at J; junction bases unmatched: 5. Written as DNA, the CDR3 is TGTGCCAGCAGCTATAAGGGGACAGTGAACACTGAAGCTTTCTTT. Translation gives CASSYKGTVNTEAFF.

The rearrangement uses TRBV27 and TRBJ2-5; TRBD1 matches 9 bases. V trimming: 2 bases; J trimming: 5 bases; junction bases outside the gene matches: 9. This CDR3 comprises 16 residues. Germline CDR1 is MNHEY and CDR2 is SMNVEV (reference sequence). For the CDR3, the DNA is TGTGCCAGCAGTTTAGGGGGGACAGGGAAGTTGGAGACCCAGTACTTC. It yields the protein CASSLGGTGKLETQYF.

This chain joins TRBV9 and TRBJ2-1; 10 positions agree with TRBD2. This CDR3 has 15 residues. V trimming: 2 bases; J trimming: 10 bases; junction bases outside the gene matches: 9. Per the germline V gene, CDR1 is SGDLS and CDR2 is YYNGEE. The CDR3 DNA follows: TGTGCCAGCAGCGTTTTAGGACTAGCGGTGGGGGAGCAGTTCTTC. It is translated as CASSVLGLAVGEQFF. Full variable domain (missing parts from reference TRBV9 and TRBJ2-1): DSGVTQTPKHLITATGQRVTLRCSPRSGDLSVYWYQQSLDQGLQFLIQYYNGEERAKGNILERFSAQQFPDLHSELNLSSLELGDSALYFCASSVLGLAVGEQFFGPGTRLTVL.

The chain uses TRBV19 and TRBJ1-5; no clear D. Per germline, CDR1 LNHDA and CDR2 SQIVND (reference sequence). Trimming took off 4 bases at V and 2 bases at J, with 12 bases between the two ends. The CDR3 sequence is 15 residues long. CDR3 in DNA: TGTGCCAGTAGTAAGGTCGCGTGGGGCAATCAGCCCCAGCATTTT. It translates to CASSKVAWGNQPQHF.

The chain joins TRBV28 to TRBJ1-2, with D perhaps matching TRBD1 (6 bases). Looked up from germline, CDR1 is MDHEN and CDR2 is SYDVKM. V shed 6 bases and J shed 5 bases, with 22 bases lying between them. The CDR3 runs 16 residues. CDR3 sequence: CASRVGGEQTAYGYTF. In DNA, the CDR3 is TGTGCCAGCAGAGTAGGGGGGGAACAGACCGCTTATGGCTACACCTTC.

The V call is TRBV21-1, the J call TRBJ2-7. TRBV21-1 is deemed a pseudogene. The CDR3 extends over 12 amino acids. This CDR3 is CASSGSSYEQYF. The DNA for the CDR3 is TGTGCCAGCAGCGGAAGCTCCTACGAGCAGTACTTC.

This chain joins TRBV19 and TRBJ2-1; D remains unclear. V was trimmed by 5 bases and J by 0 bases, leaving 11 bases between them. Germline CDR1 LNHDA, CDR2 SQIVND (reference sequence). The CDR3 consists of 15 residues. The DNA for the CDR3 is TGTGCCAGTAGTTTCTCGCCGAGCTCCTACAATGAGCAGTTCTTC. Protein sequence: CASSFSPSSYNEQFF.

The rearrangement uses TRBV2 and TRBJ2-1; tentative D call: TRBD2 (7 bases). Germline V gene data show CDR1 as SNHLY and CDR2 as FYNNEI. Deletions cut 10 bases from V and 6 bases from J, with 16 bases between. The CDR3 loop spans 13 amino acids. The CDR3 nucleotides are TGTGCCACCCTGAAGGGGGAGGGCAATGAGCAGTTCTTC. Translation: CATLKGEGNEQFF. The full variable domain, its missing parts supplied by reference TRBV2 and TRBJ2-1, is EPEVTQTPSHQVTQMGQEVILRCVPISNHLYFYWYRQILGQKVEFLVSFYNNEISEKSEIFDDQFSVERPDGSNFTLKIRSTKLEDSAMYFCATLKGEGNEQFFGPGTRLTVL.

A remark on this clone: The same CDR3 arises from other DNA sequences in this sample as well. CDR3 region: CASSLSGSTDTQYF. CDR3 in DNA: TGCGCCAGCAGCTTATCGGGTAGCACAGATACGCAGTATTTT. The chain is built from TRBV5-1 and TRBJ2-3; D is ambiguous. The length of the CDR3 is 14 residues. The V gene lost 2 bases and the J gene lost 0 bases, with 7 bases spanning the gap. In germline, CDR1 is SGHRS, CDR2 YFSETQ.

The chain joins TRBV25-1 to TRBJ1-2; 8 bases are a match to TRBD1. The CDR3 is 12 residues long. V gave up 8 bases and J gave up 5 bases; unmatched junction bases: 4. CDR1 is MGHDK and CDR2 is SYGVNS in the germline V gene. CDR3 DNA sequence: TGTGCCAGCTCGACAGGGGTGTATGGCTACACCTTC. Residues: CASSTGVYGYTF.